This TCR beta chain is drawn from a study of blood T cell repertoires in COVID-19. In the study overall: The United States, Italy and Spain were the sources of the acute and convalescent COVID-19 samples. PBMCs, B-cell-depleted T cells, or T cells were the source of the cDNA or gDNA that made up the material.

In the study's own analysis: Reference gene primer amplification yielded estimated nucleated cell counts. Profiled with immunoSEQ multiplex PCR; TCRdb holds only in-frame clones, not every one. That table gives V, J and clone size, and the DNA gave D and trimming. The sample gives about 360,000 clones, roughly 90% of which show up once; about 7.1% is in the top ten. V dropped 1 base and J dropped 5 bases, with 5 bases sitting between them. The CDR3 consists of 12 residues. As for this clone: The sample has other DNA sequences that encode this CDR3 too.

The source material was peripheral blood. This receptor was taken from a woman aged 60 to 75 with COVID-19, enrolled during active disease. The gene calls are TRBV12-3 or TRBV12-4 and TRBJ1-1, with a tentative D call TRBD1 (5 bases). The CDR3 DNA reads TGTGCCAGCAGTTTAGGACAGACTGAAGCTTTCTTT. It translates to CASSLGQTEAFF.